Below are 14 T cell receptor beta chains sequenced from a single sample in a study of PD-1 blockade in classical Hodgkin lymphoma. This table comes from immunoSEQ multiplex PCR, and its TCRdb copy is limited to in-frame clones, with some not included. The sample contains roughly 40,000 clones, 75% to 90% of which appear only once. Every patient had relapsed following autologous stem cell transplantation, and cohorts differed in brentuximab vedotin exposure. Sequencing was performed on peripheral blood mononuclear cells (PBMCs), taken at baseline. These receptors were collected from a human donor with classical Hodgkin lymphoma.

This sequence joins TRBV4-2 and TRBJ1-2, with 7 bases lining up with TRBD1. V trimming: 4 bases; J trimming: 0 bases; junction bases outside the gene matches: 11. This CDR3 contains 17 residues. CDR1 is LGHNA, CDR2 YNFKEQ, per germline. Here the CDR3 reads CASSPRQGRSTNYGYTF. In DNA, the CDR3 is TGTGCCAGCAGCCCCCGACAGGGCCGGTCCACTAACTATGGCTACACCTTC.

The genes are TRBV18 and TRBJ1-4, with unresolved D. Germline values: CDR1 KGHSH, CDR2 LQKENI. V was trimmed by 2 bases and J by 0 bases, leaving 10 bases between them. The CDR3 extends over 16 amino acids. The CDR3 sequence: CASSPLPGTTNEKLFF. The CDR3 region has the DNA TGTGCCAGCTCACCATTACCCGGTACAACTAATGAAAAACTGTTTTTT.

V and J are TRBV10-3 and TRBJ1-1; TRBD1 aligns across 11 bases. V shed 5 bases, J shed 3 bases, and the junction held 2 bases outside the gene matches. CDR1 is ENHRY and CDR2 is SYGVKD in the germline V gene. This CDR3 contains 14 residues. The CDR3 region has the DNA TGTGCCATCAGTTGGGACAGGGGGGACACTGAAGCTTTCTTT. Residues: CAISWDRGDTEAFF.

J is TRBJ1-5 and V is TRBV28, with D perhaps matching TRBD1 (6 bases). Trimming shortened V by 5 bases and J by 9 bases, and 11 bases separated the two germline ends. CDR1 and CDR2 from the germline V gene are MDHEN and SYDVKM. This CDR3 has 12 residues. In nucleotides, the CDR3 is TGTGCCAGCAGTCCAGGGGTAACGCCCCAGCATTTT. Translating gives CASSPGVTPQHF.

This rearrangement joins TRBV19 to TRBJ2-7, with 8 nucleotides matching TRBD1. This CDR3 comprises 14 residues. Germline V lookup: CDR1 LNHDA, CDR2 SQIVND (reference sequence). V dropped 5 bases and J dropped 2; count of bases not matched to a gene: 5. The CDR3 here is CASSLQGVTYEQYF. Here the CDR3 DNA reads TGTGCCAGTAGTCTACAGGGGGTTACCTACGAGCAGTACTTC.

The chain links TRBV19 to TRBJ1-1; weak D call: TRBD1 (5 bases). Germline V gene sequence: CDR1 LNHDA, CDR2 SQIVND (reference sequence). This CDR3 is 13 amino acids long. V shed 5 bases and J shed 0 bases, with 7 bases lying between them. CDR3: CASSWGLNTEAFF. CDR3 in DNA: TGTGCCAGTAGTTGGGGACTGAACACTGAAGCTTTCTTT.

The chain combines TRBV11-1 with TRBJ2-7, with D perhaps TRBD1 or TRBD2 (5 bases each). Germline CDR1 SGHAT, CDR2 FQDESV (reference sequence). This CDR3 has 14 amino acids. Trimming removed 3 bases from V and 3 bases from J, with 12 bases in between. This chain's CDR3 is CASSLVGRHYEQYF. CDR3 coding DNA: TGTGCCAGCAGCTTGGTGGGACGGCACTACGAGCAGTACTTC.

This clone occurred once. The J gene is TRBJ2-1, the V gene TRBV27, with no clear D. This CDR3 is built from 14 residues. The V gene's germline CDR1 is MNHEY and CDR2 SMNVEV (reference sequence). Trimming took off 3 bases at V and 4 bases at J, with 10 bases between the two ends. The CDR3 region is CASSLREKYNEQFF. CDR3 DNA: TGTGCCAGCAGTTTGAGAGAGAAGTACAATGAGCAGTTCTTC.

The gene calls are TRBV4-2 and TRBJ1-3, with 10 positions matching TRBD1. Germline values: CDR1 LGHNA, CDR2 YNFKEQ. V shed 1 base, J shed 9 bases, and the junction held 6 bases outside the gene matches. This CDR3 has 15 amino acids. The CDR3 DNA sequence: TGTGCCAGCAGCCAAGCCGGGACAGGGGTAAGCACCATATATTTT. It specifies CASSQAGTGVSTIYF.

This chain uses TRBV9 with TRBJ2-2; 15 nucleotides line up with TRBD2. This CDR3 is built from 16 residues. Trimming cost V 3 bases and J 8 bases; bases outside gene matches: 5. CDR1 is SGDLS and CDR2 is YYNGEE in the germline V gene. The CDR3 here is CASSAGLAGGMGELFF. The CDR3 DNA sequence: TGTGCCAGCAGCGCGGGACTAGCGGGAGGAATGGGGGAGCTGTTTTTT. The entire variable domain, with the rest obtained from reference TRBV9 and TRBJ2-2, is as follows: DSGVTQTPKHLITATGQRVTLRCSPRSGDLSVYWYQQSLDQGLQFLIQYYNGEERAKGNILERFSAQQFPDLHSELNLSSLELGDSALYFCASSAGLAGGMGELFFGEGSRLTVL.

The CDR3 nucleotides read TGTGCCAGCAGGCGGGACCAGGGGGCCTACGAGCAGTACTTC. Its protein product is CASRRDQGAYEQYF. The J gene is TRBJ2-7, the V gene TRBV6-5; D perhaps matches TRBD1 (7 bases). CDR1 and CDR2 from the germline V gene are MNHEY and SVGAGI. CDR3 length equals 14 residues. The V gene lost 6 bases and the J gene lost 2 bases, with 14 bases spanning the gap.

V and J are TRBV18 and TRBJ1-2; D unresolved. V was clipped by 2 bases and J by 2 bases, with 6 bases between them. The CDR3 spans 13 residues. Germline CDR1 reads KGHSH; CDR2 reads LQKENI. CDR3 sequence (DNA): TGTGCCAGCTCACCAGACGGGAACTATGGCTACACCTTC. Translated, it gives CASSPDGNYGYTF.

The CDR3 nucleotides are TGTGCCATCAGTGAGTTTGGGCCTCGATCTGGAAACACCATATATTTT. This encodes CAISEFGPRSGNTIYF. The chain uses TRBV10-3 and TRBJ1-3; D remains ambiguous. Germline V gives CDR1 ENHRY, CDR2 SYGVKD. With 1 base removed from V and 1 base from J, the gap between germline ends came to 11 bases. The CDR3 is 16 amino acids.

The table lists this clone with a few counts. The CDR3 DNA follows: TGTGCCAGCAGCCAAGAGACTAGCGGACAAGAGACCCAGTACTTC. Protein product: CASSQETSGQETQYF. The chain carries TRBV4-2 and TRBJ2-5, with 9 bases matching TRBD2. Per germline, CDR1 LGHNA and CDR2 YNFKEQ. Trimming at V came to 0 bases and at J to 2 bases, leaving 1 base not matched to a gene. The CDR3 is 15 amino acids.